This TCR beta chain was captured by sequencing in a study of OX40 agonist ivuxolimab in advanced cancers. Study overall: Ivuxolimab doses were 0.01, 0.1, 0.3, 1.5, 3 or 10 mg/kg every 2 weeks. Patients treated during dose escalation were battling hepatocellular carcinoma, melanoma, renal cell or head and neck cancer.

Patients with a history of autoimmune disease or on systemic immunosuppression were excluded. Assay: immunoSEQ multiplex PCR; the TCRdb copy retains only in-frame clones and omits some. The table includes around 26,000 clones, over 70% detected once. Study findings and constraints: Antigen specificity was not determined for the expanded peripheral T cells.

Regarding this clone: The antigen is unknown.

CDR1 is SGHDT and CDR2 is YYEEEE in the germline V gene. The V end was cut by 0 bases, the J end by 3 bases, with 22 bases between. The CDR3 contains 19 residues. The sample in question was CD4+ or CD8+ T cells sorted from blood, obtained in a trial of the OX40 agonist ivuxolimab. The TCR sequence derives from an adult with an advanced solid tumor such as melanoma, head and neck, liver or kidney cancer. The chain joins TRBV5-6 to TRBJ2-1; D tentatively fits TRBD1 or TRBD2 (5 bases each). As DNA, the CDR3 is TGTGCCAGCAGCTTGGATTGGTTGGGTAGGGGACCTAACTACAATGAGCAGTTCTTC. As protein: CASSLDWLGRGPNYNEQFF.